The 26 T cell receptor beta chains below come from one sample, sequenced in a study of blood T cell repertoires in COVID-19. Assay: immunoSEQ multiplex PCR; the TCRdb copy retains only in-frame clones and omits some. The sample lists about 180,000 clones, over 75% occurring once. The sample comprised peripheral blood. These receptors came from a woman aged 70-85 years with acute or convalescent COVID-19.

This clone was observed a handful of times. The chain carries TRBV5-1 and TRBJ2-3; TRBD1 agrees at 8 bases. The CDR3 loop spans 16 amino acids. Per germline, CDR1 SGHRS and CDR2 YFSETQ. V lost 0 bases to trimming and J lost 5 bases; unmatched junction nucleotides: 8. CDR3 in amino acids: CASSLVGGQGGDTQYF. The CDR3, as DNA: TGCGCCAGCAGCTTGGTCGGAGGACAGGGTGGAGATACGCAGTATTTT.

This sequence joins TRBV7-3 and TRBJ2-1; 9 nucleotides align to TRBD2. Germline trimming cut 4 bases from V and 8 bases from J; bases unmatched to any gene: 12. Germline-derived CDR1 and CDR2 are SGHTA and FQGTGA. The CDR3 runs 16 residues. The CDR3 loop reads CASSSRAGGNRDEQFF. The DNA for the CDR3 is TGTGCCAGCAGCTCCCGTGCGGGAGGGAATAGGGATGAGCAGTTCTTC.

The chain combines TRBV30 with TRBJ1-2, with 7 bases identical to TRBD1. Germline values: CDR1 GTSNPN, CDR2 SVGIG (reference sequence). The length of the CDR3 is 16 residues. Losses at the gene ends were 1 base for V and 4 bases for J; bases not matched to a gene: 12. DNA for the CDR3: TGTGCCTGGAGTGGGTACAGGGGATCCTTAAGCTATGGCTACACCTTC. Translating it yields CAWSGYRGSLSYGYTF.

The V gene is TRBV2, the J gene TRBJ2-7; D gene uncertain. The V gene lost 7 bases and the J gene lost 2 bases, with 15 bases spanning the gap. Per the germline V gene, CDR1 is SNHLY and CDR2 is FYNNEI. This CDR3 has 14 residues. CDR3 sequence reads: CASTPTVEPYEQYF. The CDR3 bases are TGTGCCAGCACCCCCACGGTAGAACCCTACGAGCAGTACTTC.

This clone was counted a few times. The chain is built from TRBV3-1 (or the pseudogene TRBV3-2) and TRBJ1-2, with 7 positions matching TRBD1. V was clipped by 1 base and J by 8 bases; unmatched bases: 10. Germline V gene sequence: CDR1 LGHDT, CDR2 YNNKEL (reference sequence). This CDR3 region has 15 residues. CDR3 protein: CASSQGQGISYGYTF. The CDR3 DNA reads as TGTGCCAGCAGCCAAGGACAGGGAATATCGTACGGCTACACCTTC.

This clone was seen more than once but under ten times. The chain is built from TRBV27 and TRBJ2-2; weak D call: TRBD1 (5 bases). The germline gives CDR1 MNHEY, CDR2 SMNVEV (reference sequence). CDR3 size: 14 residues. CDR3 sequence (DNA): TGTGCTACCAGGGTGCAGGTTAACACCGGGGAGCTGTTTTTT. Its protein is CATRVQVNTGELFF.

CDR3 protein: CASSLSGMNTEAFF. CDR3 sequence (DNA): TGTGCCAGCAGCTTGTCCGGGATGAACACTGAAGCTTTCTTT. The chain uses TRBV5-4 and TRBJ1-1, with no clear D. In germline, CDR1 is SGHNT, CDR2 YYREEE (reference sequence). The V end lost 1 base, the J end lost 0 bases, and 7 bases lay between the germline ends. CDR3 length equals 14 residues.

This clone was detected only once. This chain uses TRBV24-1 with TRBJ1-2, with a weak D call TRBD1 (5 bases). Germline lookup yields CDR1 KGHDR and CDR2 SFDVKD. This CDR3 contains 13 residues. Trimming removed 7 bases from V and 8 bases from J, with 16 bases in between. The CDR3 here is CATSSNQGTGYTF. The CDR3 nucleotides are TGTGCCACCAGCTCTAACCAGGGTACCGGCTACACCTTC.

This clone was detected only a few times. This sequence joins TRBV19 and TRBJ2-2, with 9 bases fitting TRBD1. The germline CDR1 and CDR2 sequences are LNHDA and SQIVND (reference sequence). V was pared by 5 bases and J by 6 bases, with 1 base of the junction left unmatched. The CDR3 totals 13 residues. Here the CDR3 DNA reads TGTGCCAGTAGTTGGGACAGGGCCGGGGAGCTGTTTTTT. Translating gives CASSWDRAGELFF.

The chain links TRBV7-3 to TRBJ2-1, with TRBD2 identical over 11 bases. Germline-derived CDR1 and CDR2 are SGHTA and FQGTGA. The CDR3 runs to 16 residues. J was trimmed by 5 bases and V by 5 bases; bases with no gene match: 8. CDR3 coding DNA: TGTGCCAGCAGCACCTATAGCGGGAGGGGCGACAATGAGCAGTTCTTC. Encoded protein: CASSTYSGRGDNEQFF.

This chain links TRBV7-2 with TRBJ2-4; D is undetermined. Germline CDR1 reads SGHTA; CDR2 reads FQGNSA. The CDR3 covers 13 residues. The ends were cut back, 0 bases at V and 6 bases at J, with 6 bases in the middle. The CDR3 reads CASSLASLNIQYF. As DNA, the CDR3 is TGTGCCAGCAGCTTAGCCAGTCTAAACATTCAGTACTTC.

This sequence joins TRBV9 and TRBJ1-1; 8 bases match TRBD1. The germline CDR1 and CDR2 sequences are SGDLS and YYNGEE. Trimming at V came to 4 bases and at J to 2 bases, leaving 7 bases not matched to a gene. The length of the CDR3 is 15 residues. For the CDR3, the DNA is TGTGCCAGCAGCTCCCCGACAGGGGCAAACACTGAAGCTTTCTTT. It is translated as CASSSPTGANTEAFF.

V gene TRBV3-1 (or the pseudogene TRBV3-2) combines with J gene TRBJ2-1; 12 bases align to TRBD2. After removal of 4 bases from V and 7 bases from J, the junction contained 17 bases not matched to a gene. Germline V gene sequence: CDR1 LGHDT, CDR2 YNNKEL (reference sequence). The CDR3 length is 19 residues. The CDR3 nucleotides are TGTGCCAGCAGCCCCAGGACTAGCGGGGTAAGGGGGAGGGGGAATGAGCAGTTCTTC. It codes for CASSPRTSGVRGRGNEQFF.

The V call is TRBV14, the J call TRBJ2-5, with 7 bases matching TRBD2. The length of the CDR3 is 17 residues. From germline, CDR1 is SGHDN and CDR2 FVKESK. The V gene end was trimmed by 1 base and the J gene end by 2 bases; junction bases not matched to a gene: 10. CDR3 DNA sequence: TGTGCCAGCAGCCAAGGGCTAGCGGCCCCAAGGCAAGAGACCCAGTACTTC. Protein: CASSQGLAAPRQETQYF.

The chain has TRBV19 and TRBJ1-3, with no clear D. The CDR3 contains 13 residues. The V end lost 5 bases, the J end lost 9 bases, and 14 bases lay between the germline ends. The germline V gene encodes CDR1 LNHDA and CDR2 SQIVND (reference sequence). This CDR3 reads CASSALERLTIYF. CDR3 DNA sequence: TGTGCCAGTAGTGCACTCGAACGTCTCACCATATATTTT.

This clone has only one observation. The CDR3 DNA is TGTGCCAGCAGTCCCCGAGGGGGGGGAGGCAATGAGCAGTTCTTC. This translates into CASSPRGGGGNEQFF. The chain employs TRBV27 and TRBJ2-1, with a weak D call TRBD2 (7 bases). Germline-derived CDR1 and CDR2 are MNHEY and SMNVEV (reference sequence). The CDR3 spans 15 residues. Trimming removed 5 bases from V and 6 bases from J, with 17 bases in between.

The chain links TRBV25-1 to TRBJ2-7; 7 bases are shared with TRBD2. The CDR3 is made up of 14 amino acids. CDR1 and CDR2 from the germline V gene are MGHDK and SYGVNS. Trimming removed 2 bases from V and 5 bases from J; junction bases left unmatched: 6. The CDR3 nucleotides read TGTGCCAGCAGTGAACCCGGGACTACTCACGAGCAGTACTTC. Its translation: CASSEPGTTHEQYF.

J is TRBJ1-3 and V is TRBV11-2; 10 positions agree with TRBD1. CDR3 size: 16 residues. J was trimmed by 8 bases and V by 5 bases; bases with no gene match: 12. Germline V CDR1 and CDR2: SGHAT, FQNNGV. CDR3 in amino acids: CASSARSGTGVDTIYF. The CDR3 DNA reads as TGTGCCAGCAGCGCCCGTAGTGGGACAGGGGTGGACACCATATATTTT.

CDR3 amino acids: CASSAGEGRHQPQHF. The DNA of the CDR3 is TGTGCCAGCAGTGCCGGGGAGGGTAGGCATCAGCCCCAGCATTTT. The chain recombines TRBV2 with TRBJ1-5; D call uncertain. The CDR3 has 15 amino acids. V was clipped by 4 bases and J by 5 bases, with 15 bases between them. Germline-derived CDR1 and CDR2 are SNHLY and FYNNEI.

The J gene is TRBJ2-7, the V gene TRBV9; D may be TRBD2 (5 bases). Trimming took off 0 bases at V and 2 bases at J, with 9 bases between the two ends. This CDR3 is built from 14 residues. The germline gives CDR1 SGDLS, CDR2 YYNGEE. The DNA of the CDR3 is TGTGCCAGCAGCGTAGCTGAGGGCCCCTACGAGCAGTACTTC. Protein: CASSVAEGPYEQYF. Combining the CDR3 with reference TRBV9 and TRBJ2-7 gives the whole variable domain DSGVTQTPKHLITATGQRVTLRCSPRSGDLSVYWYQQSLDQGLQFLIQYYNGEERAKGNILERFSAQQFPDLHSELNLSSLELGDSALYFCASSVAEGPYEQYFGPGTRLTVT.

This clone was picked up one time. CDR3 loop: CASSQGQGTYSNQPQHF. For the CDR3, the DNA is TGTGCCAGCAGTCAAGGACAGGGGACGTATAGCAATCAGCCCCAGCATTTT. The rearrangement joins TRBV2 to TRBJ1-5, with TRBD1 matching 9 bases. Losses at the gene ends were 5 bases for V and 0 bases for J; bases not matched to a gene: 8. CDR3 length: 17 residues. Looked up from germline, CDR1 is SNHLY and CDR2 is FYNNEI.

This chain joins TRBV29-1 and TRBJ2-1; TRBD1 is a possible D gene (6 bases). Trimming removed 0 bases at V and 12 bases at J, with 12 bases between. CDR1 and CDR2 (germline): SQVTM, ANQGSEA. CDR3 length equals 12 residues. Here the CDR3 DNA reads TGCAGCGTTGAAGACGCCCAGGGGCCGCAGTTCTTC. Translating it yields CSVEDAQGPQFF.

J is TRBJ1-2 and V is TRBV3-1 (or the pseudogene TRBV3-2), with a weak D call TRBD1 (6 bases). The CDR3 covers 15 residues. From germline, CDR1 is LGHDT and CDR2 YNNKEL (reference sequence). V was pared by 3 bases and J by 7 bases, with 18 bases between. The CDR3 sequence: CASSQSGGAYRGYTF. CDR3 nucleotide sequence: TGTGCCAGCAGCCAGTCGGGGGGGGCGTATCGTGGCTACACCTTC.

J is TRBJ1-1 and V is TRBV19; D is possibly TRBD1 (5 bases). Germline assignment: CDR1 LNHDA and CDR2 SQIVND (reference sequence). The length of the CDR3 is 14 residues. V gave up 1 base and J gave up 4 bases, with 10 bases separating them. For the CDR3, the DNA is TGTGCCAGTAGTATAGTCGACAGAGGCACTGAAGCTTTCTTT. This codes for CASSIVDRGTEAFF.

The chain joins TRBV7-9 to TRBJ2-3, with D maybe TRBD1 (5 bases). CDR1 is SEHNR and CDR2 is FQNEAQ in the germline V gene (reference sequence). The CDR3 has 17 amino acids. V dropped 3 bases and J dropped 4 bases, with 20 bases sitting between them. The CDR3 bases are TGTGCCAGCAGCTTGGGCCAGGGTGGAGTGGTAGCAGATACGCAGTATTTT. Translated, it gives CASSLGQGGVVADTQYF.

CDR3 loop: CSASQHVYEAFF. CDR3 sequence (DNA): TGCAGTGCTAGTCAACACGTATACGAAGCTTTCTTT. V is TRBV20-1 and J is TRBJ1-1, with D unclear. Deletions cut 3 bases from V and 8 bases from J, with 13 bases between. Germline CDR1 is DFQATT and CDR2 is SNEGSKA (reference sequence). The CDR3 runs 12 residues.